This TCR beta chain originates from a study of CD8+ T cells in alopecia areata. The wider study: Grafting placed skin from roughly 6-12-month-old C3H/HeJ donors with spontaneous alopecia onto approximately 7-10-week-old female C3H/HeJ mice.

As regards this clone: Gene names are mouse gene names. The sequence runs out 4 residues before the end of the CDR3; the remainder is reconstructed from the germline J gene.

Per the germline V gene, CDR1 is FNHDT and CDR2 is SITEND (reference sequence). This CDR3 has 13 amino acids. Trimming took off 4 bases at V and 3 bases at J, with 9 bases between the two ends. Isolated RNA was reverse transcribed into cDNA used as the sequencing template. Sequencing was performed with immunoSEQ multiplex PCR; in TCRdb, only in-frame clones are kept and a portion is missing. This repertoire holds around 100,000 clones, and none appear only once. Sequencing used lesional skin. The sequence derives from a C3H/HeJ mouse with alopecia areata. For this mouse line, the MHC haplotype is H2-k. This sequence joins TRBV19 and TRBJ2-3; D is possibly TRBD1 (6 bases). Partial CDR3 DNA: TGTGCCAGCAGTCCCGGGACAGCAGAA. It encodes CASSPGTAE. The CDR3 in full is CASSPGTAETLYF.